Below, 27 T cell receptor beta chains from the same sample are listed, as sequenced in a study of shared clonotypes between healthy human individuals. CD8 cells regarded as naive lacked CD45RO, were positively chosen for CCR7, and omitted terminally differentiated effector memory CD45RA+ cells. The protocol was immunoSEQ multiplex PCR, while the TCRdb copy is restricted to in-frame clones and leaves out a portion. Of about 2.1 million clones detected, roughly 95% appear once; the ten largest clones hold 1.5% to 2%. The source material was naive CD8+ T cells from PBMCs. These receptors all come from a man aged 18 to 29 in good health. Some clones in this sample may be carry-over from other donors' samples.

The genes are TRBV28 and TRBJ1-5; no reliable D call. With 1 base removed from V and 0 bases from J, the gap between germline ends came to 7 bases. This CDR3 comprises 15 residues. CDR1 is MDHEN and CDR2 is SYDVKM in the germline V gene. This chain's CDR3 is CASSLLGYSNQPQHF. Written as DNA, the CDR3 is TGTGCCAGCAGTTTATTGGGTTATAGCAATCAGCCCCAGCATTTT.

The V gene is TRBV28, the J gene TRBJ2-3; the D is unclear. V shed 5 bases and J shed 2 bases, with 11 bases lying between them. The CDR3 is 14 amino acids. Germline V gives CDR1 MDHEN, CDR2 SYDVKM. The CDR3 DNA reads TGTGCCAGCAGTCCCCAAGGGTTCACAGATACGCAGTATTTT. This translates into CASSPQGFTDTQYF.

The chain combines TRBV7-9 with TRBJ1-2; D unresolved. The CDR3 covers 12 residues. From germline, CDR1 is SEHNR and CDR2 FQNEAQ (reference sequence). The V gene lost 8 bases and the J gene lost 3 bases, with 10 bases spanning the gap. In nucleotides, the CDR3 is TGTGCCAGCTCGAGTGCCCACTATGGCTACACCTTC. The encoded protein is CASSSAHYGYTF.

This chain joins TRBV7-9 and TRBJ1-4, with 8 bases aligning to TRBD1. The V segment lost 4 bases and the J segment 4 bases; nucleotides outside the gene matches: 8. The CDR3 runs to 16 residues. Germline V CDR1 and CDR2: SEHNR, FQNEAQ (reference sequence). The CDR3, as DNA: TGTGCCAGCAGCTCGCTAGGGACAGGCCTTAATGAAAAACTGTTTTTT. Its translation is CASSSLGTGLNEKLFF.

The V gene is TRBV4-1, the J gene TRBJ2-7, with D hard to call. This CDR3 contains 16 residues. Trimming removed 1 base at V and 0 bases at J, with 13 bases between. CDR1 is MGHRA, CDR2 YSYEKL, per germline. CDR3 in amino acids: CASSQVNAAASYEQYF. CDR3 DNA: TGCGCCAGCAGCCAAGTTAATGCGGCAGCCTCCTACGAGCAGTACTTC.

The chain uses TRBV4-2 and TRBJ1-4, with TRBD1 matching over 12 bases. Germline lookup yields CDR1 LGHNA and CDR2 YNFKEQ. V trimming: 0 bases; J trimming: 8 bases; junction bases outside the gene matches: 16. The CDR3 runs 20 residues. The CDR3 bases are TGTGCCAGCAGCCAAGATACCGACCGGGACAGGGGGCTCTATATCGAAAAACTGTTTTTT. It is translated as CASSQDTDRDRGLYIEKLFF.

The CDR3 loop reads CASRSPGQGINEQYF. The DNA of the CDR3 is TGCGCCAGCAGATCGCCGGGACAGGGGATTAACGAGCAGTACTTC. V and J are TRBV4-1 and TRBJ2-7; 10 bases fit TRBD1. The trim removed 6 bases at V and 5 bases at J, leaving 10 bases unmatched. The CDR3 spans 15 residues. Germline V lookup: CDR1 MGHRA, CDR2 YSYEKL.

The rearrangement uses TRBV7-3 and TRBJ1-1; D perhaps matches TRBD1 (5 bases). Germline V lookup: CDR1 SGHTA, CDR2 FQGTGA. V shed 4 bases and J shed 0 bases, with 15 bases lying between them. The length of the CDR3 is 16 residues. CDR3 protein: CASSSGTGTLNTEAFF. CDR3 bases: TGTGCCAGCAGCTCCGGAACCGGGACCCTGAACACTGAAGCTTTCTTT. Using reference TRBV7-3 and TRBJ1-1 for the parts outside the CDR3, the full variable domain is GAGVSQTPSNKVTEKGKYVELRCDPISGHTALYWYRQSLGQGPEFLIYFQGTGAADDSGLPNDRFFAVRPEGSVSTLKIQRTERGDSAVYLCASSSGTGTLNTEAFFGQGTRLTVV.

V is TRBV27 and J is TRBJ1-2, with unresolved D. The germline V gene encodes CDR1 MNHEY and CDR2 SMNVEV (reference sequence). The CDR3 is made up of 14 amino acids. Trimming took 4 bases from V and 3 from J, leaving 12 bases between them. Here the CDR3 reads CASSSGGSYYGYTF. The CDR3 DNA sequence: TGTGCCAGCAGTTCTGGTGGGAGCTACTATGGCTACACCTTC.

This chain connects TRBV9 to TRBJ2-6, with D perhaps matching TRBD2 (6 bases). V was clipped by 0 bases and J by 0 bases, with 16 bases between them. This CDR3 spans 19 amino acids. Germline CDR1 SGDLS, CDR2 YYNGEE. The CDR3 bases are TGTGCCAGCAGCGTAGGAGTCCGAGCGGGTCGCTCTGGGGCCAACGTCCTGACTTTC. As protein: CASSVGVRAGRSGANVLTF.

The table lists this clone with a few counts. Other DNA sequences in the same sample also yield this CDR3. V and J are TRBV9 and TRBJ1-1, with no clear D. The germline CDR1 and CDR2 sequences are SGDLS and YYNGEE. Trimming removed 1 base at V and 0 bases at J, with 4 bases between. The CDR3 spans 13 residues. The CDR3 sequence: CASSVRLNTEAFF. CDR3 in DNA: TGTGCCAGCAGCGTACGGTTGAACACTGAAGCTTTCTTT.

V usage is TRBV28 and J usage is TRBJ2-7; 7 nucleotides align to TRBD2. Germline lookup yields CDR1 MDHEN and CDR2 SYDVKM. This CDR3 has 11 residues. The junction had 2 bases not matched to a gene; V was cut back by 6 bases and J by 6 bases. The CDR3 bases are TGTGCCAGCAGGGGAGGGTTCGAGCAGTACTTC. This codes for CASRGGFEQYF.

The chain recombines TRBV9 with TRBJ2-7; 8 bases fit TRBD1. The CDR3 spans 19 residues. In germline, CDR1 is SGDLS, CDR2 YYNGEE. With 4 bases clipped from V and 6 bases from J, the junction kept 24 bases outside the gene matches. This CDR3 reads CASSPGGDRWARGVGEQYF. CDR3 in DNA: TGTGCCAGCAGCCCAGGCGGGGACAGGTGGGCAAGGGGAGTGGGCGAGCAGTACTTC.

V and J are TRBV9 and TRBJ2-7; no definite D call. Germline CDR1 and CDR2: SGDLS and YYNGEE. This CDR3 spans 13 amino acids. The germline V and J ends were trimmed by 4 bases and 0 bases, with 8 bases remaining between them. Here the CDR3 DNA reads TGTGCCAGCAGCCTAAGACCCTCCTACGAGCAGTACTTC. Translation gives CASSLRPSYEQYF.

The chain couples TRBV7-9 to TRBJ2-4; 9 nucleotides align to TRBD1. With V trimmed by 5 bases and J by 2 bases, 7 bases remained unmatched. This CDR3 has 16 amino acids. The germline gives CDR1 SEHNR, CDR2 FQNEAQ (reference sequence). CDR3 region: CASSIDRGFTKNIQYF. The CDR3 DNA sequence: TGTGCCAGCAGCATCGACAGGGGGTTTACCAAAAACATTCAGTACTTC.

The chain joins TRBV13 to TRBJ2-5; a possible D gene is TRBD1 (6 bases). Germline assignment: CDR1 PRHDT and CDR2 FYEKMQ (reference sequence). There are 12 residues in the CDR3. V dropped 5 bases and J dropped 13 bases, with 17 bases sitting between them. Here the CDR3 reads CASSGGDRLRYF. In DNA, the CDR3 is TGTGCCAGCAGCGGAGGAGACAGGCTTCGGTACTTC.

The gene calls are TRBV9 and TRBJ1-2; 7 bases match TRBD1. Germline CDR1 and CDR2: SGDLS and YYNGEE. This CDR3 comprises 18 residues. Trimming took 6 bases from V and 4 from J; bases not matched to a gene: 21. CDR3 loop: CASTQNKNPWTGPYGYTF. The CDR3 DNA sequence: TGTGCCAGCACCCAAAACAAAAACCCCTGGACAGGCCCCTATGGCTACACCTTC.

The chain couples TRBV5-6 to TRBJ2-3; 11 bases map to TRBD2. The length of the CDR3 is 16 residues. The trim removed 0 bases at V and 6 bases at J, leaving 6 bases unmatched. Germline CDR1 and CDR2: SGHDT and YYEEEE. The CDR3 DNA sequence: TGTGCCAGCAGCTTGGCTCTAGCGGGAGGAAGGGATACGCAGTATTTT. This codes for CASSLALAGGRDTQYF.

This chain uses TRBV6-6 with TRBJ1-4; a weak D match, TRBD1 (6 bases). Germline lookup yields CDR1 MNHNY and CDR2 SVGAGI (reference sequence). Trimming removed 1 base at V and 1 base at J, with 7 bases between. CDR3 length: 15 residues. In DNA, the CDR3 is TGTGCCAGCAGTTACTACAGGGTAACTAATGAAAAACTGTTTTTT. It yields the protein CASSYYRVTNEKLFF.

The rearrangement joins TRBV28 to TRBJ2-7; the D gene is possibly TRBD2 (5 bases). The CDR3 is made up of 14 amino acids. Looked up from germline, CDR1 is MDHEN and CDR2 is SYDVKM. V was clipped by 3 bases and J by 6 bases, with 15 bases between them. The CDR3 bases are TGTGCCAGCAGTTTCGGCACCGGGGAGAGCGAGCAGTACTTC. Amino acid sequence: CASSFGTGESEQYF.

The chain recombines TRBV29-1 with TRBJ2-7; TRBD2 aligns across 8 bases. V shed 4 bases, J shed 6 bases, and the junction held 5 bases outside the gene matches. Germline CDR1 SQVTM, CDR2 ANQGSEA. CDR3 length equals 12 residues. The CDR3 DNA sequence: TGCAGCGTTGCGGGAGGGCCGAGCGAGCAGTACTTC. Its protein product is CSVAGGPSEQYF.

The chain uses TRBV14 and TRBJ2-7; 8 bases are shared with TRBD1. From germline, CDR1 is SGHDN and CDR2 FVKESK. The CDR3 runs 15 residues. J was trimmed by 4 bases and V by 6 bases; bases with no gene match: 11. CDR3 in amino acids: CASRTSGDRGYEQYF. CDR3 nucleotide sequence: TGTGCCAGCAGAACCTCGGGAGACAGGGGATACGAGCAGTACTTC.

V usage is TRBV19 and J usage is TRBJ2-3; D might be TRBD1 (7 bases). CDR3 length: 16 amino acids. Germline assignment: CDR1 LNHDA and CDR2 SQIVND (reference sequence). Trimming cost V 7 bases and J 3 bases, with 20 bases left between them. CDR3 amino acids: CASTIGPAGGTDTQYF. CDR3 nucleotide sequence: TGTGCCAGTACCATTGGGCCGGCAGGGGGGACAGATACGCAGTATTTT.

This chain links TRBV15 with TRBJ2-7, with D perhaps TRBD2 (6 bases). Germline CDR1 reads LNHNV; CDR2 reads YYDKDF (reference sequence). Trimming shortened V by 0 bases and J by 5 bases, and 17 bases separated the two germline ends. The CDR3 sequence is 16 residues long. CDR3 sequence reads: CATSRDRRAGPHEQYF. CDR3 in DNA: TGTGCCACCAGCAGAGATAGGAGGGCGGGACCCCACGAGCAGTACTTC.

The V gene is TRBV28, the J gene TRBJ2-6, with D tentatively TRBD1 (6 bases). CDR1 is MDHEN and CDR2 is SYDVKM in the germline V gene. Trimming pared 4 bases from V and 0 bases from J, leaving 16 bases between. The CDR3 runs to 18 residues. CDR3 region: CASSSLLNRASGANVLTF. The CDR3 DNA reads as TGTGCCAGCAGTTCCCTACTAAACAGGGCCTCTGGGGCCAACGTCCTGACTTTC. Based on the CDR3 plus reference TRBV28 and TRBJ2-6, the full variable domain is DVKVTQSSRYLVKRTGEKVFLECVQDMDHENMFWYRQDPGLGLRLIYFSYDVKMKEKGDIPEGYSVSREKKERFSLILESASTNQTSMYLCASSSLLNRASGANVLTFGAGSRLTVL.

The rearrangement uses TRBV28 and TRBJ2-5; D is possibly TRBD2 (5 bases). Germline loops: CDR1 MDHEN, CDR2 SYDVKM. The ends were cut back, 0 bases at V and 4 bases at J, with 12 bases in the middle. CDR3 length: 15 amino acids. The CDR3 sequence is CASSLWRAEGETQYF. The CDR3 nucleotides are TGTGCCAGCAGTTTATGGCGGGCGGAAGGAGAGACCCAGTACTTC.

This clone was recorded only once. V usage is TRBV4-1 and J usage is TRBJ2-5, with D tentatively TRBD1 or TRBD2 (5 bases each). This CDR3 comprises 16 residues. Trimming left V 4 bases short and J 7 bases short, with 22 bases between. Germline V gene sequence: CDR1 MGHRA, CDR2 YSYEKL. This CDR3 is CASSPGPGGGRGTQYF. CDR3 bases: TGCGCCAGCAGCCCAGGACCGGGTGGGGGAAGAGGGACCCAGTACTTC.